Listed here are 5 T cell receptor beta chains from one sample, sequenced in a study of tumour-infiltrating T cells in Burkitt lymphoma. The protocol was immunoSEQ multiplex PCR, while the TCRdb copy is restricted to in-frame clones and leaves out a portion. The sample yields 7,500 to 9,500 clones, around 62% seen once. Sequencing was done on a sample of tumor tissue. The source of these receptors is a human donor with diffuse large B-cell lymphoma.

This CDR3 reads CASSIEGQGDYGYTF. CDR3 DNA: TGTGCCAGTAGTATAGAGGGCCAAGGGGACTATGGCTACACCTTC. This chain joins TRBV19 and TRBJ1-2, with TRBD1 as a possible D gene (5 bases). There are 15 residues in the CDR3. V gave up 0 bases and J gave up 3 bases, with 11 bases separating them. The V gene's germline CDR1 is LNHDA and CDR2 SQIVND (reference sequence).

The rearrangement links TRBV27 to TRBJ2-7; D possibly corresponds to TRBD1 (5 bases). CDR3 length equals 14 residues. Trimming cost V 4 bases and J 2 bases, with 12 bases left between them. CDR1 MNHEY and CDR2 SMNVEV come from the germline V gene (reference sequence). CDR3 bases: TGTGCCAGCAGTTACTTGGACAAGACCTACGAGCAGTACTTC. Amino acid sequence: CASSYLDKTYEQYF.

The genes are TRBV5-6 and TRBJ1-2; D unresolved. CDR3 length equals 14 residues. Trimming left V 2 bases short and J 6 bases short, with 14 bases between. The germline V gene has CDR1 SGHDT and CDR2 YYEEEE. Written as DNA, the CDR3 is TGTGCCAGCAGCTTCGGAGGGTCTGTGAATGGCTACACCTTC. Encoded protein: CASSFGGSVNGYTF.

This chain links TRBV28 with TRBJ2-7, with D uncertain. Germline CDR1 and CDR2: MDHEN and SYDVKM. The CDR3 extends over 11 amino acids. V was clipped by 5 bases and J by 4 bases, with 6 bases between them. The CDR3 here is CASSLRYEQYF. The CDR3 coding sequence is TGTGCCAGCAGTCTTCGGTACGAGCAGTACTTC.

This clone has more than one count but fewer than ten. V usage is TRBV5-6 and J usage is TRBJ1-4; no reliable D call. The CDR3 is 13 amino acids. V was pared by 0 bases and J by 2 bases, with 2 bases between. Germline loops: CDR1 SGHDT, CDR2 YYEEEE. CDR3 coding DNA: TGTGCCAGCAGCTTGGTGACTAATGAAAAACTGTTTTTT. It specifies CASSLVTNEKLFF.